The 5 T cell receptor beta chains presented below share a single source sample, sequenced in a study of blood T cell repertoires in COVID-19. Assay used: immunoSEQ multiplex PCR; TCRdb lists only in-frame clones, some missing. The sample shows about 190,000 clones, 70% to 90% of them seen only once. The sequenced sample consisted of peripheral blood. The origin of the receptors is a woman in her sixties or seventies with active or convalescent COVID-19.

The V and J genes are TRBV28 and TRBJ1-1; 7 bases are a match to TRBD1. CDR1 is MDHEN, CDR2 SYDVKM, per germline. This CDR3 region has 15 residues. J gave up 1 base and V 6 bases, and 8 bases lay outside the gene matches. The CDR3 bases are TGTGCCAGCAGCCTCGAAACAGGGGCGAACACTGAAGCTTTCTTT. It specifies CASSLETGANTEAFF.

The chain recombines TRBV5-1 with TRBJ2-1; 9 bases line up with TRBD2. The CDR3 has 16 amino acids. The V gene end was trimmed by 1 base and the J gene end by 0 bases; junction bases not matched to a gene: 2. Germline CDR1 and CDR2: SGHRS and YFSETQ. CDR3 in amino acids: CASSLNSGSSYNEQFF. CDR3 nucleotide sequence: TGCGCCAGCAGCTTGAATAGCGGGAGCTCCTACAATGAGCAGTTCTTC.

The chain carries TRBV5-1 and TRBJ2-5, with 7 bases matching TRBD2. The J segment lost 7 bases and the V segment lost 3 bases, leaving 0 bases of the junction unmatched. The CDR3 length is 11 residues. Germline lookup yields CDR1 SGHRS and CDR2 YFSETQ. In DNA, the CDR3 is TGCGCCAGCAGCTGGGGGGGGACCCAGTACTTC. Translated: CASSWGGTQYF.

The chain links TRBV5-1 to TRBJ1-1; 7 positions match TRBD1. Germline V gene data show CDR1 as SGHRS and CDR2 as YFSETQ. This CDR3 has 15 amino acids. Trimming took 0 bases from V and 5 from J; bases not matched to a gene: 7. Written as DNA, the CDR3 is TGCGCCAGCAGCTTGGGCGATAGGGGGCTTACTGAAGCTTTCTTT. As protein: CASSLGDRGLTEAFF.

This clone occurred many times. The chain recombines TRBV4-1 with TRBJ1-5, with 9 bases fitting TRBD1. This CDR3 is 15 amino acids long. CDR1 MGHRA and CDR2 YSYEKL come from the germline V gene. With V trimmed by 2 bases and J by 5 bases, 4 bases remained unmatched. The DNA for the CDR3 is TGCGCCAGCAGCCAAACCGGGACAGGGCATCAGCCCCAGCATTTT. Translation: CASSQTGTGHQPQHF.